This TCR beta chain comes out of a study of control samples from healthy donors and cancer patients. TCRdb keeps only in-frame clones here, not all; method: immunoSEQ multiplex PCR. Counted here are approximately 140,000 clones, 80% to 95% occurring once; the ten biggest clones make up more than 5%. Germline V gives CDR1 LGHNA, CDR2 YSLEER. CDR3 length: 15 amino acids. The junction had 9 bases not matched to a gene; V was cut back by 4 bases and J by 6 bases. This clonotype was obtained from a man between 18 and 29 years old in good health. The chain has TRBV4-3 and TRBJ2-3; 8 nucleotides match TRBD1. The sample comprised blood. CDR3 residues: CASSPSDRVGDTQYF. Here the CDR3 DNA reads TGCGCCAGCAGCCCGTCGGACAGGGTAGGGGATACGCAGTATTTT.